Sequencing of this TCR beta chain was carried out in a study of response to subunit inactivated influenza vaccine. This CDR3 is built from 16 residues. Germline V gene data show CDR1 as SGDLS and CDR2 as YYNGEE. V lost 4 bases to trimming and J lost 3 bases; unmatched junction nucleotides: 10. This clonotype was recorded a few times. TCRdb fed the RT-PCR reads into MiXCR, producing one record per CDR3 protein. The table includes approximately 680,000 distinct CDR3 sequences, about a sixth detected once. The chain links TRBV9 to TRBJ2-3; 8 bases are shared with TRBD2. The source is a man aged 45 to 65 who received an inactivated influenza vaccine. Specimen: PBMCs from blood, collected approximately 13 days after vaccination. CDR3 nucleotide sequence: TGTGCCAGCAGCCCGGGGACGGGGGGGTATACAGATACGCAGTATTTT. It is translated as CASSPGTGGYTDTQYF.